A selection of T cell receptor beta chains follows, all from one sample in a study of blood T cell repertoires in COVID-19. Data came from immunoSEQ multiplex PCR; TCRdb stores just in-frame clones and leaves some out. Among 150,000 to 190,000 clones listed, 85% to 90% were seen once. The sequenced sample was peripheral blood. The receptors originated from a woman between 40 and 50 years old with acute or convalescent COVID-19. Both conserved end residues are part of each CDR3. The D gene is left open where the match is weak. Only some rows state a clone size, as once, few, many or a class for expanded clones.

TRBV3-1/TRBV3-2	NA	TRBJ1-1	TRBD1	CASSAWDSGVAAFF	TGTGCCAGCAGCGCCTGGGACAGTGGCGTTGCAGCTTTCTTT
TRBV5-6	NA	TRBJ2-2	TRBD2	CASSLTSREGNTGELFF	TGTGCCAGCAGCTTGACCTCTAGGGAGGGGAACACCGGGGAGCTGTTTTTT
TRBV5-6	NA	TRBJ1-4	NA	CASSRPAGALFF	TGTGCCAGCAGCCGGCCAGCAGGGGCCCTGTTTTTT
TRBV10-1	once	TRBJ1-4	TRBD1	CASSQQGGGEKLFF	TGCGCCAGCAGTCAACAGGGGGGAGGTGAAAAACTGTTTTTT
TRBV4-1	NA	TRBJ2-7	TRBD1	CASSSQTGIYEQYF	TGCGCCAGCAGCTCCCAGACAGGGATATACGAGCAGTACTTC
TRBV6-2/TRBV6-3	NA	TRBJ2-2	NA	CASSYSDFTGELFF	TGTGCCAGCAGTTACAGCGACTTCACCGGGGAGCTGTTTTTT
TRBV19	NA	TRBJ2-6	NA	CASLRRERDSGANVLTF	TGTGCCAGCCTACGGCGTGAACGGGACTCTGGGGCCAACGTCCTGACTTTC
TRBV11-2	NA	TRBJ2-7	TRBD2	CASSPRTSGAFNEQYF	TGTGCCAGCAGCCCACGGACTAGCGGGGCTTTTAACGAGCAGTACTTC
TRBV19	once	TRBJ1-2	NA	CASTGPNYGYTF	TGTGCCAGTACAGGGCCTAACTATGGCTACACCTTC
TRBV19	NA	TRBJ1-5	NA	CASSFLRQPQHF	TGTGCCAGTAGTTTTCTACGCCAGCCCCAGCATTTT
TRBV27	NA	TRBJ1-2	NA	CASSLSAGVGLTF	TGTGCCAGCAGTTTATCCGCAGGGGTGGGCCTCACCTTC
TRBV5-1	NA	TRBJ1-5	NA	CASSWGDASQPQHF	TGCGCCAGCAGCTGGGGAGATGCGAGCCAGCCCCAGCATTTT
TRBV6-5	NA	TRBJ2-2	TRBD1	CASSSGTENTGELFF	TGTGCCAGCAGTTCCGGGACAGAAAACACCGGGGAGCTGTTTTTT
TRBV28	NA	TRBJ1-6	TRBD1	CASTGGFSPLHF	TGTGCCAGCACAGGGGGGTTTTCACCCCTCCACTTT
TRBV19	NA	TRBJ1-5	NA	CASKEGGGRGQPQHF	TGTGCCAGTAAGGAGGGAGGGGGTAGAGGTCAGCCCCAGCATTTT
TRBV27	NA	TRBJ2-7	TRBD2	CASSFTSGSFGRRSYEQYF	TGTGCCAGCAGTTTTACTAGCGGGAGTTTCGGCCGTCGGTCCTACGAGCAGTACTTC
TRBV18	NA	TRBJ1-1	TRBD1	CASSPPGQAHPPKAFF	TGTGCCAGCTCACCACCGGGACAGGCCCACCCGCCCAAAGCTTTCTTT
TRBV2	NA	TRBJ2-7	NA	CASSEARGPNEQYF	TGTGCCAGCAGTGAAGCGAGAGGGCCAAACGAGCAGTACTTC
TRBV7-2	once	TRBJ1-6	TRBD1	CASSTTGVASPLHF	TGTGCCAGCAGCACTACAGGGGTTGCTTCACCCCTCCACTTT
TRBV15	NA	TRBJ1-5	NA	CATSRDPGSQPQHF	TGTGCCACCAGCAGAGATCCGGGGAGTCAGCCCCAGCATTTT
TRBV5-6	NA	TRBJ2-1	NA	CASSHTNYNEQFF	TGTGCCAGCAGCCATACAAACTACAATGAGCAGTTCTTC
TRBV6-5	NA	TRBJ1-1	NA	CASSSRGVNTEAFF	TGTGCCAGCAGTTCACGAGGAGTGAACACTGAAGCTTTCTTT
TRBV15	NA	TRBJ2-1	TRBD1	CATSRRQGPYNEQFF	TGTGCCACCAGCAGAAGACAGGGACCCTACAATGAGCAGTTCTTC
TRBV5-6	NA	TRBJ2-7	NA	CASSFFRAQPYEQYF	TGTGCCAGCAGCTTTTTCAGGGCCCAACCTTACGAGCAGTACTTC
TRBV27	few	TRBJ1-6	NA	CASSFGQGNSPLHF	TGTGCCAGCAGTTTCGGGCAGGGGAATTCACCCCTCCACTTT
TRBV18	NA	TRBJ1-1	NA	CASSLRGGAMNTEAFF	TGTGCCAGCTCACTACGGGGGGGGGCCATGAACACTGAAGCTTTCTTT
TRBV6-6	NA	TRBJ1-2	NA	CASSHVQERTYGYTF	TGTGCCAGCAGTCATGTGCAGGAAAGAACCTATGGCTACACCTTC
TRBV5-1	NA	TRBJ1-2	NA	CASSLSWTEVYGYTF	TGCGCCAGCAGCTTGTCGTGGACAGAGGTCTATGGCTACACCTTC
TRBV5-1	NA	TRBJ1-1	TRBD1	CASSLVTGTPEAFF	TGCGCCAGCAGCTTGGTGACAGGGACCCCTGAAGCTTTCTTT
TRBV6-1	NA	TRBJ1-1	TRBD1	CASSDAGQGLQAEAFF	TGTGCCAGCAGTGACGCGGGACAGGGGCTCCAAGCTGAAGCTTTCTTT
TRBV4-2	NA	TRBJ2-3	TRBD2	CASSQDQASGSQDTQYF	TGTGCCAGCAGCCAAGATCAGGCTAGCGGGAGCCAAGATACGCAGTATTTT
TRBV18	NA	TRBJ1-5	NA	CASSPGKGDSNQPQHF	TGTGCCAGCTCACCAGGAAAAGGAGATAGCAATCAGCCCCAGCATTTT
TRBV19	NA	TRBJ1-5	NA	CASSIGTARGNQPQHF	TGTGCCAGTAGTATAGGGACAGCGAGGGGGAATCAGCCCCAGCATTTT
TRBV2	once	TRBJ2-1	TRBD1	CASRRGQARNNEQFF	TGTGCCAGCAGGAGGGGGCAGGCGCGTAACAATGAGCAGTTCTTC
TRBV3-1/TRBV3-2	once	TRBJ2-2	NA	CASSQELGGSTGELFF	TGTGCCAGCAGCCAAGAGTTAGGCGGAAGCACCGGGGAGCTGTTTTTT
TRBV21-1	NA	TRBJ2-7	NA	CASSKGPGLAKPYEQYF	TGTGCCAGCAGCAAAGGGCCGGGACTAGCAAAACCCTACGAGCAGTACTTC
TRBV21-1	NA	TRBJ2-7	NA	CASSKMGQGVNSSSYEQYF	TGTGCCAGCAGCAAAATGGGACAGGGGGTTAACTCTAGCTCCTACGAGCAGTACTTC
TRBV7-2	NA	TRBJ2-7	NA	CASSFRVGGYEQYF	TGTGCCAGCAGCTTCCGAGTGGGGGGCTACGAGCAGTACTTC
TRBV3-1/TRBV3-2	NA	TRBJ2-7	TRBD1	CASSPLTGGNYEQYF	TGTGCCAGCAGCCCCCTAACAGGGGGCAACTACGAGCAGTACTTC
TRBV19	NA	TRBJ2-5	TRBD1	CASSIVRQGQETQYF	TGTGCCAGTAGTATAGTACGACAGGGCCAAGAGACCCAGTACTTC
TRBV19	NA	TRBJ2-7	TRBD1	CASSRDRGYEQYF	TGTGCCAGTAGTCGGGACAGGGGGTACGAGCAGTACTTC
TRBV15	NA	TRBJ1-4	NA	CATSRDPGSEGGKLFF	TGTGCCACCAGCAGAGATCCGGGGAGCGAGGGTGGAAAACTGTTTTTT
TRBV6-5	once	TRBJ2-5	TRBD1	CASSRDRGGPETQYF	TGTGCCAGCAGCCGCGACAGGGGAGGACCGGAGACCCAGTACTTC
TRBV4-2	NA	TRBJ2-3	NA	CASSQGGRTDTQYF	TGTGCCAGCAGCCAAGGCGGCCGCACAGATACGCAGTATTTT
TRBV30	NA	TRBJ2-2	TRBD1	CAWSVSFWTGLFTPTKTNTGELFF	TGTGCCTGGAGTGTGTCTTTCTGGACAGGACTTTTCACACCAACCAAAACGAACACCGGGGAGCTGTTTTTT
TRBV29-1	NA	TRBJ2-5	TRBD2	CSVDPAGGGGTQYF	TGCAGCGTTGATCCAGCGGGAGGAGGTGGGACCCAGTACTTC
TRBV30	NA	TRBJ1-1	TRBD1	CAWSVFGTGFGRREYTTTGEAFF	TGTGCCTGGAGTGTATTCGGGACAGGGTTCGGACGTCGTGAGTACACCACGACCGGTGAAGCTTTCTTT
TRBV10-3	NA	TRBJ1-3	NA	CAISESIAGGDTIYF	TGTGCCATCAGTGAGTCAATAGCCGGGGGAGACACCATATATTTT